One sample yielded the 17 T cell receptor beta chains listed below, sequenced in a study of human T cells and chemical hapten exposure. TCRdb re-derived calls from the RACE reads in MiXCR, one entry per CDR3 protein. Of roughly 260,000 distinct CDR3 sequences listed, 8.6% are singletons. Time point specified: pre-sensitization, week 0. Treatment described: therapeutic diphenylcyclopropenone sensitization with weekly scalp DPC. This specimen was whole blood, taken in connection with sensitization to the hapten diphenylcyclopropenone (DPC). All receptors derive from a woman aged 40 to 50 with alopecia areata. Some clones in this sample may be carry-over from other donors' samples.

The gene calls are TRBV4-3 and TRBJ2-7, with D perhaps TRBD2 (5 bases). CDR1 LGHNA and CDR2 YSLEER come from the germline V gene. V was clipped by 0 bases and J by 2 bases, with 11 bases between them. This CDR3 region has 15 residues. The CDR3 spells CASSQDTGRTYEQYF. CDR3 DNA sequence: TGCGCCAGCAGCCAAGATACTGGGAGAACCTACGAGCAGTACTTC.

This clonotype was observed a handful of times. The V call is TRBV29-1, the J call TRBJ2-6, with unresolved D. CDR1 and CDR2 (germline): SQVTM, ANQGSEA. The CDR3 is 14 amino acids. Trimming cost V 2 bases and J 0 bases, with 5 bases left between them. CDR3 sequence: CSVEPFSGANVLTF. In DNA, the CDR3 is TGCAGCGTTGAACCATTCTCTGGGGCCAACGTCCTGACTTTC.

Sample share makes this clonotype medium-sized. This sequence joins TRBV20-1 and TRBJ2-1; no definite D call. CDR1 DFQATT and CDR2 SNEGSKA come from the germline V gene (reference sequence). Trimming pared 0 bases from V and 7 bases from J, leaving 16 bases between. CDR3 size: 15 residues. Here the CDR3 DNA reads TGCAGTGCTAGAGATTCAGGCGATTTCTTTAATGAGCAGTTCTTC. Protein: CSARDSGDFFNEQFF.

This chain joins TRBV28 and TRBJ2-3, with 8 bases aligning to TRBD2. Unmatched junction bases numbered 7, after V lost 4 bases and J lost 1 base. The CDR3 totals 16 residues. Germline values: CDR1 MDHEN, CDR2 SYDVKM. This CDR3 is CASSSGGAGGTDTQYF. CDR3 DNA sequence: TGTGCCAGCAGTTCCGGGGGGGCTGGCGGCACAGATACGCAGTATTTT.

This clonotype was counted at least ten times. V is TRBV20-1 and J is TRBJ1-5; tentative D call: TRBD1 (6 bases). The CDR3 contains 14 residues. Germline assignment: CDR1 DFQATT and CDR2 SNEGSKA (reference sequence). Trimming pared 5 bases from V and 5 bases from J, leaving 16 bases between. The CDR3 spells CSASGAAWDQPQHF. The CDR3, as DNA: TGCAGTGCTTCAGGGGCTGCATGGGATCAGCCCCAGCATTTT.

This chain connects TRBV20-1 to TRBJ2-7; D ambiguous. The germline V gene has CDR1 DFQATT and CDR2 SNEGSKA (reference sequence). The CDR3 loop spans 12 amino acids. CDR3 in DNA: TGCAGCCCTCGGAATCTACTGAGCGAGCAGTACTTC. Its protein is CSPRNLLSEQYF.

Notes on this clonotype: The junction shows a germline mismatch at one end, possibly a read error. The chain has TRBV20-1 and TRBJ2-1, with 9 bases aligning to TRBD2. The CDR3 is 14 residues long. Germline lookup yields CDR1 DFQATT and CDR2 SNEGSKA (reference sequence). The CDR3 loop is CSASDRRGTSPKVF. DNA for the CDR3: TGCAGTGCTAGCGACCGTCGCGGGACTAGCCCAAAAGTCTTC.

The rearrangement links TRBV7-2 to TRBJ1-6; TRBD1 matches 7 bases. V lost 5 bases to trimming and J lost 6 bases; unmatched junction nucleotides: 7. The CDR3 is made up of 15 amino acids. CDR1 and CDR2 (germline): SGHTA, FQGNSA. CDR3 sequence reads: CASSKRDSFNSPLHF. CDR3 nucleotides: TGTGCCAGCAGCAAAAGGGACAGCTTTAATTCACCCCTCCACTTT.

This clonotype was observed at least ten times. V and J are TRBV15 and TRBJ2-7; the D gene is possibly TRBD2 (6 bases). Between the trimmed V and J ends, which lost 0 bases and 2 bases, there was a span of 14 bases. The CDR3 consists of 16 residues. Germline V CDR1 and CDR2: LNHNV, YYDKDF (reference sequence). The CDR3 DNA sequence: TGTGCCACCAGCAGAGAGCCCGGGACTGGGACCTACGAGCAGTACTTC. Amino acids: CATSREPGTGTYEQYF.

This clonotype appeared once. The gene calls are TRBV4-1 and TRBJ2-1, with 9 positions matching TRBD2. The CDR3 sequence is 15 residues long. The germline CDR1 and CDR2 sequences are MGHRA and YSYEKL. The trim removed 1 base at V and 4 bases at J, leaving 2 bases unmatched. CDR3 nucleotides: TGCGCCAGCAGCCAAGTTACTAGCGGGTACAATGAGCAGTTCTTC. This gives the protein CASSQVTSGYNEQFF.

On this clonotype itself: A much larger clone differs by one base, so this may be a read error. The chain couples TRBV14 to TRBJ1-6; D gene ambiguous. Germline loops: CDR1 SGHDN, CDR2 FVKESK. The CDR3 extends over 17 amino acids. Here the CDR3 DNA reads TGTGCCAGGAGCCAAGATCCCGGGCGCTCCTATAATTCACCCCTCCACTTT. This codes for CARSQDPGRSYNSPLHF.

This clonotype was found many times. The chain links TRBV2 to TRBJ1-3, with D unclear. V was shortened by 5 bases and J by 0 bases, with 14 bases between the two germline ends. The CDR3 contains 16 residues. Germline values: CDR1 SNHLY, CDR2 FYNNEI. The CDR3 here is CASSPSPGGSGNTIYF. CDR3 DNA sequence: TGTGCCAGCAGTCCCTCGCCGGGCGGCTCTGGAAACACCATATATTTT.

At least ten counts were recorded for this clonotype. The chain combines TRBV29-1 with TRBJ2-6; no clear D gene. This CDR3 has 18 residues. V was clipped by 7 bases and J by 2 bases, with 24 bases between them. The germline gives CDR1 SQVTM, CDR2 ANQGSEA. The chain's CDR3 is CSALIPGQPSPGANVLTF. Here the CDR3 DNA reads TGCAGCGCCCTAATACCGGGCCAGCCCTCCCCTGGGGCCAACGTCCTGACTTTC.

The chain combines TRBV28 with TRBJ1-1, with D unclear. The germline CDR1 and CDR2 sequences are MDHEN and SYDVKM. Trimming left V 10 bases short and J 0 bases short, with 12 bases between. This CDR3 comprises 13 residues. The CDR3 loop is CATCSSMNTEAFF. The CDR3 DNA reads TGTGCCACCTGCAGCTCCATGAACACTGAAGCTTTCTTT.

This clonotype was detected only a few times. This chain connects TRBV7-2 to TRBJ2-7, with a weak D call TRBD1 (6 bases). V lost 5 bases and J lost 0, with 14 bases in between. This CDR3 comprises 15 residues. The germline V gene has CDR1 SGHTA and CDR2 FQGNSA. CDR3 DNA sequence: TGTGCCAGCAGCCGCCGGGACACCTCCTCCTACGAGCAGTACTTC. Its translation is CASSRRDTSSYEQYF. Based on the CDR3 plus reference TRBV7-2 and TRBJ2-7, the full variable domain is GAGVSQSPSNKVTEKGKDVELRCDPISGHTALYWYRQSLGQGLEFLIYFQGNSAPDKSGLPSDRFSAERTGGSVSTLTIQRTQQEDSAVYLCASSRRDTSSYEQYFGPGTRLTVT.

The chain recombines TRBV27 with TRBJ2-2; 7 bases agree with TRBD1. V was clipped by 7 bases and J by 3 bases; unmatched bases: 11. CDR3 length: 16 residues. Germline CDR1 is MNHEY and CDR2 is SMNVEV (reference sequence). For the CDR3, the DNA is TGTGCCAGCACCTACTTGACAGGGATAGACACCGGGGAGCTGTTTTTT. This codes for CASTYLTGIDTGELFF.

The chain is built from TRBV15 and TRBJ1-3; D not certain. This CDR3 is 16 amino acids long. Trimming left V 0 bases short and J 0 bases short, with 9 bases between. Germline V gives CDR1 LNHNV, CDR2 YYDKDF (reference sequence). In DNA, the CDR3 is TGTGCCACCAGCAGAGAAACAGCCCGCTCTGGAAACACCATATATTTT. This sequence encodes CATSRETARSGNTIYF.